This T cell receptor (beta chain) was captured in a study of shared clonotypes between healthy human individuals. The study's findings and limits: Estimated clonotype richness was generally higher in naive than memory subsets.

In the case of this clone: Its antigen remains unknown.

The protocol was immunoSEQ multiplex PCR, while the TCRdb copy is restricted to in-frame clones and leaves out a portion. The sample carries about 2 million clones, just under 95% recorded once. Terminally differentiated effector memory CD45RA+ cells were excluded by CCR7 positive selection of CD45RO-negative cells. This receptor was taken from a man aged 18 to 30 in good health. Sequencing was done on a sample of naive CD8+ T cells sorted from blood.

CDR3 DNA: TGTGCCTGGAGTGTAGGGGCGGGGTATGGCTATGGCTACACCTTC. Translation gives CAWSVGAGYGYGYTF. V is TRBV30 and J is TRBJ1-2; a weak D match, TRBD1 (5 bases). The CDR3 loop spans 15 amino acids. Deletions cut 0 bases from V and 4 bases from J, with 15 bases between. Germline V gene sequence: CDR1 GTSNPN, CDR2 SVGIG (reference sequence).